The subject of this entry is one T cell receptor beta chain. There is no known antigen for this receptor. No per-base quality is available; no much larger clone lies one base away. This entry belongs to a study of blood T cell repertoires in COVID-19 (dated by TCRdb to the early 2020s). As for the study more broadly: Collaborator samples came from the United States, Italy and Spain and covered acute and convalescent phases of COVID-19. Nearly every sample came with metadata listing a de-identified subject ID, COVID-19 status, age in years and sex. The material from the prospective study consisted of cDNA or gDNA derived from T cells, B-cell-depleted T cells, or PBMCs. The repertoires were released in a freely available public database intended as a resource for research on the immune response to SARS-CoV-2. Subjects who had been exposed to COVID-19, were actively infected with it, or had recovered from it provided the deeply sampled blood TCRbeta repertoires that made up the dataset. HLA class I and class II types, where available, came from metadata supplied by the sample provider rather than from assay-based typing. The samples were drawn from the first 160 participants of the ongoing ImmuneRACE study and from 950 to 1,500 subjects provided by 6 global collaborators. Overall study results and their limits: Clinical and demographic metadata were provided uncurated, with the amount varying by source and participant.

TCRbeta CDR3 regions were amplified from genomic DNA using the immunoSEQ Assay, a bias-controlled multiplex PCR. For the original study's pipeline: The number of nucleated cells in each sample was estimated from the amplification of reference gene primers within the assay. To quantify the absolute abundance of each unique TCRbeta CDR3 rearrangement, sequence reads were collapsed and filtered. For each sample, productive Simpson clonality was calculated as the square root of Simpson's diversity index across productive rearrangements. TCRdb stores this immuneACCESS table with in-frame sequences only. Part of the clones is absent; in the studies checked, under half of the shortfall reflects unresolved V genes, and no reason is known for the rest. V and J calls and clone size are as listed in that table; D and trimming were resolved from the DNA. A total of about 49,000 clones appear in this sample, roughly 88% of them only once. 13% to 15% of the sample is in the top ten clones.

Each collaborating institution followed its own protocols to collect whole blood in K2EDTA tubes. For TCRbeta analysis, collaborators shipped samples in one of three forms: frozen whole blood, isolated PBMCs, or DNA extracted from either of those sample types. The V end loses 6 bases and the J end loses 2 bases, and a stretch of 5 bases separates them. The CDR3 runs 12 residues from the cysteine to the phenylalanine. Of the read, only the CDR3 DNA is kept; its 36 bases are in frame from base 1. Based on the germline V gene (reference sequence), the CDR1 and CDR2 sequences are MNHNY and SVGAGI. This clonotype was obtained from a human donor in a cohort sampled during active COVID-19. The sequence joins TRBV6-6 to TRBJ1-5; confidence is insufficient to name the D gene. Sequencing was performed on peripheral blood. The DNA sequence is TGTGCCAGCAGGCAGGGCAATCAGCCCCAGCATTTT. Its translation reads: CASRQGNQPQHF.